This TCR beta chain appears in the sequencing data of a study of graft-versus-host responses after intestinal transplantation. Study-wide results and limits: GvH clones appeared in recipient marrow, some first in ileum or blood. Peak circulating GvH clone levels tracked with early post-transplant HvG declines.

In germline, CDR1 is SNHLY, CDR2 FYNNEI. The CDR3 has 14 residues. The V and J ends lost 4 bases and 2 bases, in that order; junction bases with no gene match: 2. Remarks on this clone: Its antigen is as yet unknown.

The data were produced by immunoSEQ multiplex PCR, yet TCRdb's version contains in-frame clones alone and is incomplete. This table holds fewer than 110,000 clones, roughly 87% found once. Specimen: unstimulated CD4+ T cells sorted from spleen or lymph node cells, collected before transplant. The rearrangement links TRBV2 to TRBJ1-5; the match to TRBD1 covers 7 bases. This TCR was recovered from a human donor who was the organ donor for an intestinal transplant. The CDR3 DNA follows: TGTGCCAGCAGTGGGGACAGCCGCAATCAGCCCCAGCATTTT. Translating it yields CASSGDSRNQPQHF.